Below, 14 T cell receptor beta chains from the same sample are listed, as sequenced in a study of blood T cell repertoires in COVID-19. Only in-frame clones appear in the TCRdb table, and some are missing; sequencing was by immunoSEQ multiplex PCR. The table has about 87,000 clones, over 70% seen once. The sample consisted of peripheral blood. These receptors were obtained from a woman aged 45-65 years with acute or convalescent COVID-19.

The chain has TRBV5-6 and TRBJ2-5; 9 bases line up with TRBD2. The germline gives CDR1 SGHDT, CDR2 YYEEEE. The CDR3 length is 13 residues. V shed 7 bases, J shed 9 bases, and the junction held 10 bases outside the gene matches. CDR3 sequence (DNA): TGTGCCAGCGGGGCATTGGGACTAGCTTCCCAGTACTTC. Encoded protein: CASGALGLASQYF.

The chain uses TRBV4-1 and TRBJ1-5, with 10 bases fitting TRBD1. The CDR3 consists of 15 residues. V lost 3 bases, J lost 7 bases, and 6 bases stayed unmatched. The V gene's germline CDR1 is MGHRA and CDR2 YSYEKL. The CDR3 loop reads CASSHAGQGRQPQHF. The CDR3 coding sequence is TGCGCCAGCAGCCATGCGGGACAGGGGAGGCAGCCCCAGCATTTT.

The chain links TRBV18 to TRBJ2-2; no clear D. The germline gives CDR1 KGHSH, CDR2 LQKENI. The CDR3 has 14 amino acids. V dropped 9 bases and J dropped 2 bases, with 13 bases sitting between them. The CDR3 DNA is TGTGCCAGTCAGTCAGGTTACAACACCGGGGAGCTGTTTTTT. Its translation: CASQSGYNTGELFF.

The V gene is TRBV9, the J gene TRBJ1-1, with 12 bases fitting TRBD1. Germline CDR1 SGDLS, CDR2 YYNGEE. The CDR3 contains 13 residues. V shed 7 bases and J 5 bases; nucleotides not matched to a gene: 3. The CDR3 DNA follows: TGTGCCAGCCAGGGACAGGGGGCTACTGAAGCTTTCTTT. This encodes CASQGQGATEAFF.

This chain links TRBV2 with TRBJ2-2, with 7 nucleotides matching TRBD1. Germline CDR1 SNHLY, CDR2 FYNNEI. The junction had 11 bases not matched to a gene; V was cut back by 6 bases and J by 4 bases. The CDR3 runs to 16 residues. CDR3 bases: TGTGCCAGCAGGCACAGGGGCCAAGTAGTCACCGGGGAGCTGTTTTTT. Translated: CASRHRGQVVTGELFF.

The chain has TRBV10-3 and TRBJ1-2; possible D gene TRBD1, 6 bases. This CDR3 has 13 amino acids. The germline CDR1 and CDR2 sequences are ENHRY and SYGVKD. Trimming cost V 2 bases and J 3 bases, with 7 bases left between them. CDR3 coding DNA: TGTGCCATCAGTGAGCGGACAGACTATGGCTACACCTTC. Its translation is CAISERTDYGYTF.

This clone is a singleton in its sample. This chain uses TRBV7-2 with TRBJ1-1; D is unresolved. The CDR3 contains 14 residues. Trimming took off 5 bases at V and 1 base at J, with 11 bases between the two ends. The germline V gene has CDR1 SGHTA and CDR2 FQGNSA. CDR3 in DNA: TGTGCCAGCAGCGCGTCACCTTCGAACACTGAAGCTTTCTTT. It yields the protein CASSASPSNTEAFF. Variable domain in full (rest from reference TRBV7-2 and TRBJ1-1): GAGVSQSPSNKVTEKGKDVELRCDPISGHTALYWYRQSLGQGLEFLIYFQGNSAPDKSGLPSDRFSAERTGGSVSTLTIQRTQQEDSAVYLCASSASPSNTEAFFGQGTRLTVV.

The rearrangement joins TRBV28 to TRBJ2-5; D possibly corresponds to TRBD2 (5 bases). Germline V CDR1 and CDR2: MDHEN, SYDVKM. The V end was cut by 2 bases, the J end by 2 bases, with 15 bases between. The CDR3 sequence is 16 residues long. CDR3 nucleotide sequence: TGTGCCAGCAGTTTAATTCGGGGATCTGGGCAAGAGACCCAGTACTTC. It codes for CASSLIRGSGQETQYF. The full variable domain, its missing parts supplied by reference TRBV28 and TRBJ2-5, is DVKVTQSSRYLVKRTGEKVFLECVQDMDHENMFWYRQDPGLGLRLIYFSYDVKMKEKGDIPEGYSVSREKKERFSLILESASTNQTSMYLCASSLIRGSGQETQYFGPGTRLLVL.

The rearrangement links TRBV6-1 to TRBJ2-7, with D possibly being TRBD2 (5 bases). CDR1 is MNHNS and CDR2 is SASEGT in the germline V gene. V lost 3 bases, J lost 5 bases, and 5 bases lay in between. This CDR3 spans 11 amino acids. CDR3 residues: CASSERDEQYF. The CDR3 coding sequence is TGTGCCAGCAGTGAGAGGGACGAGCAGTACTTC.

The genes are TRBV6-5 and TRBJ1-4; 8 nucleotides agree with TRBD1. Germline values: CDR1 MNHEY, CDR2 SVGAGI. This CDR3 contains 14 residues. The trim removed 5 bases at V and 8 bases at J, leaving 7 bases unmatched. CDR3 nucleotide sequence: TGTGCCAGCAGTCGACAGGGGCGGGGAGAAAAACTGTTTTTT. Protein: CASSRQGRGEKLFF.

V usage is TRBV23-1 and J usage is TRBJ1-1, with 9 bases identical to TRBD1. TRBV23-1 is noted as an ORF with a role that remains uncertain. Trimming took 6 bases from V and 3 from J; bases not matched to a gene: 11. There are 16 residues in the CDR3. DNA of the CDR3: TGCGCCAGCAGACCCGGGACAGGGTCAGGGGACACTGAAGCTTTCTTT. This gives the protein CASRPGTGSGDTEAFF.

The chain is built from TRBV12-3 or TRBV12-4 and TRBJ2-3, with no clear D. Trimming took 5 bases from V and 6 from J, leaving 9 bases between them. This CDR3 has 12 residues. CDR3 sequence: CASSPNADTQYF. CDR3 in DNA: TGTGCCAGCAGTCCCAACGCGGATACGCAGTATTTT.

This chain links TRBV11-2 with TRBJ2-7, with D maybe TRBD1 (5 bases). The CDR3 runs 13 residues. Germline assignment: CDR1 SGHAT and CDR2 FQNNGV. V lost 4 bases and J lost 6, with 13 bases in between. The CDR3 sequence: CASSSRVGSEQYF. The CDR3 nucleotides are TGTGCCAGCAGCTCCAGGGTCGGGTCCGAGCAGTACTTC.

The chain links TRBV5-1 to TRBJ2-7; D might be TRBD2 (6 bases). Germline assignment: CDR1 SGHRS and CDR2 YFSETQ. The V end was cut by 0 bases, the J end by 6 bases, with 13 bases between. The CDR3 is 14 amino acids. The CDR3 sequence is CASSLAPSEAEQYF. CDR3 in DNA: TGCGCCAGCAGCTTGGCCCCTAGCGAGGCCGAGCAGTACTTC.